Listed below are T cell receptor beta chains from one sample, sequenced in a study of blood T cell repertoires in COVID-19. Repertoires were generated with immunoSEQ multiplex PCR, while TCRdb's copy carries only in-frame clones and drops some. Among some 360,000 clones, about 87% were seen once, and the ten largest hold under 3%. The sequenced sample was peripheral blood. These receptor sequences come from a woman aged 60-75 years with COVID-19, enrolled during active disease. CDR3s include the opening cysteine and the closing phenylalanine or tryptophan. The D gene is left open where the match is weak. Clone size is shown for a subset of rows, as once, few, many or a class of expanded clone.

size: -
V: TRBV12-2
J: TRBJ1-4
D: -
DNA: TGTGCAAGTCGCAGCCGGGACAGTAATCTGGGAACTAATGAAAAACTGTTTTTT
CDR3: CASRSRDSNLGTNEKLFF

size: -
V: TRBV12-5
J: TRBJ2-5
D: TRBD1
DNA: TGTGCTAGTGGGATGGGACAGGGGCAAGAGACCCAGTACTTC
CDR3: CASGMGQGQETQYF

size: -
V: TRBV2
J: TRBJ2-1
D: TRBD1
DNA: TGTGCCAGCAGTGAACAGGGGGTTCCCTACAATGAGCAGTTCTTC
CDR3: CASSEQGVPYNEQFF

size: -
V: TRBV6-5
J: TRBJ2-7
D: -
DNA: TGTGCCAGCAGGGGCAGCTTGTACGCCGAGCAGTACTTC
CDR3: CASRGSLYAEQYF

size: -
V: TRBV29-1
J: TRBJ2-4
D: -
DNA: TGCAGCGTTGAGGCGGTTTCAAAAGCCAAAAACATTCAGTACTTC
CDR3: CSVEAVSKAKNIQYF

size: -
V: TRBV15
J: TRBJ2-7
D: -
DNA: TGTGCCACCAGCAGAGATGGGGTAACTAGCTACGAGCAGTACTTC
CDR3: CATSRDGVTSYEQYF

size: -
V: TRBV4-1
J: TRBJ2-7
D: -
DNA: TGCGCCAGCAGCCAAAATGTGCCAGGGATTGGATACGAGCAGTACTTC
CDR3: CASSQNVPGIGYEQYF

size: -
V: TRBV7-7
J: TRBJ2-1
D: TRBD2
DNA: TGTGCTAGCAGCGAGGATGGGCTAGCGGGGGAGGAGCAGTTCTTC
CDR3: CASSEDGLAGEEQFF

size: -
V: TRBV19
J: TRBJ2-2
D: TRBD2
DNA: TGTGCCAGTAGTATCCCCGCGGGGGGCCTCACCGGGGAGCTGTTTTTT
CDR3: CASSIPAGGLTGELFF

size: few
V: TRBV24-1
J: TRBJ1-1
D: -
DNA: TGTGCCACCAGGGACAGTGCCAACACTGAAGCTTTCTTT
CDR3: CATRDSANTEAFF

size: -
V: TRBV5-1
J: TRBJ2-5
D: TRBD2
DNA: TGCGCCAGCAGCACGGGACTAGCGGGGACAGAGACCCAGTACTTC
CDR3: CASSTGLAGTETQYF

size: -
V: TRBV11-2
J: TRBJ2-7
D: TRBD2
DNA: TGTGCAGCGGGGGTCTCCTACGAGCAGTACTTC
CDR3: CAAGVSYEQYF

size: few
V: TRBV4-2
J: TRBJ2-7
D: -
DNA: TGTGCCAGCAGCCAATCGTCGGGGGAGCAGTACTTC
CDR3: CASSQSSGEQYF

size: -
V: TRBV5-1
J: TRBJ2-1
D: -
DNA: TGCGCCAGCAGCGACTTCTCCTACAATGAGCAGTTCTTC
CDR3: CASSDFSYNEQFF

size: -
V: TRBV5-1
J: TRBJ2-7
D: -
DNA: TGCGCCAGCAATCCCGACAGGACGAGCTCCTACGAGCAGTACTTC
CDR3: CASNPDRTSSYEQYF

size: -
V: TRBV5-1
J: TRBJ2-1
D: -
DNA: TGCGCCAGCAGCTTGGGGACAGACTACAATGAGCAGTTCTTC
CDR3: CASSLGTDYNEQFF

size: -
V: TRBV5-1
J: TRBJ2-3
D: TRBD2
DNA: TGCGCCAGCAGCTACCGGACTAGCGGGGGAACAGATACGCAGTATTTT
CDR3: CASSYRTSGGTDTQYF

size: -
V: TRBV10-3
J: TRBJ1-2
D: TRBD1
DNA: TGTGCCATCAGAAGTGAAAGGGGACAGGGTCATAACTATGGCTACACCTTC
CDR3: CAIRSERGQGHNYGYTF

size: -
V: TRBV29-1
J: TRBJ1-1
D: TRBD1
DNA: TGCAGCGCGGCGGGACAGCTGAACACTGAAGCTTTCTTT
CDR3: CSAAGQLNTEAFF

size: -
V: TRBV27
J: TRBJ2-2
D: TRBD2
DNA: TGTGCCAGCAGTTCCGCCGCCGGGCTAGCGGGGGCGCTGAGCACCGGGGAGCTGTTTTTT
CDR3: CASSSAAGLAGALSTGELFF

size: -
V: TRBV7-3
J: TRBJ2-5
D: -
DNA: TGTGCCAGCAGCCGGGGGGCCGGGGAGACCCAGTACTTC
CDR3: CASSRGAGETQYF

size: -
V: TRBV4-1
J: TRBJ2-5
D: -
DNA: TGCGCCAGCAGCCAAGCGCCTAGGGGGGGGCCGCAAATGGAGACCCAGTACTTC
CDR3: CASSQAPRGGPQMETQYF

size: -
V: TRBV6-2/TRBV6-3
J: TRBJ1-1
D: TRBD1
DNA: TGTGCCAGCAGCTGGACAGGGCAGAACACTGAAGCTTTCTTT
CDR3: CASSWTGQNTEAFF

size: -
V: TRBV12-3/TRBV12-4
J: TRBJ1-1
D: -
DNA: TGTGCCAGCAGTTCCCAGGGGAGAACTGAAGCTTTCTTT
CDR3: CASSSQGRTEAFF